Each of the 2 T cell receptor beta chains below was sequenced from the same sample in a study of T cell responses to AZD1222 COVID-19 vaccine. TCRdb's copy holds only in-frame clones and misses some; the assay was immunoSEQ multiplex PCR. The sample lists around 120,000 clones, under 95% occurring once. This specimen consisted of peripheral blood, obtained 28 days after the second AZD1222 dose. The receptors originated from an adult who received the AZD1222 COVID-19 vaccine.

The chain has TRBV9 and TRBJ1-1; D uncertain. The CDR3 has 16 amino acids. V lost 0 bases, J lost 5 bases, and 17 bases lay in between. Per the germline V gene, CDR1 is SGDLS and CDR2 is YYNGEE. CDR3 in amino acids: CASSVGSRGGRTEAFF. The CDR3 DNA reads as TGTGCCAGCAGCGTAGGGAGTCGGGGAGGGAGAACTGAAGCTTTCTTT.

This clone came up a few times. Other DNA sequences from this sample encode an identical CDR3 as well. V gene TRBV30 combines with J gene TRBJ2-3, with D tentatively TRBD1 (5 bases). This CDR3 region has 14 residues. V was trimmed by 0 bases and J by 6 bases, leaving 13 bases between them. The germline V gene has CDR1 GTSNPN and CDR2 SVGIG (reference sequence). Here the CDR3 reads CAWSVLGRADTQYF. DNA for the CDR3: TGTGCCTGGAGTGTACTCGGCAGGGCGGATACGCAGTATTTT.